The 6 T cell receptor beta chains below all came from one sample that was sequenced in a study of molecular identifiers for immune sequencing clone quantification. Using its own MiXCR run on the PCR reads, TCRdb lists one record per CDR3 protein. The table records 400,000 to 600,000 distinct CDR3 sequences, roughly 26% of them present only once. Sample: naive CD8+ T cells from blood, with Jurkat cell RNA spiked in. Subset defined: FACS-sorted CD8+CD4-CCR7+CD45RA+ naive T cells. Receptors originate from a human donor in good health. Some libraries in this study had Jurkat cell RNA spiked in.

This sequence joins TRBV4-1 and TRBJ2-2; 8 bases fit TRBD1. J gave up 6 bases and V 3 bases, and 9 bases lay outside the gene matches. This CDR3 spans 16 amino acids. In germline, CDR1 is MGHRA, CDR2 YSYEKL. This chain's CDR3 is CASSHDPGGSAGELFF. DNA of the CDR3: TGCGCCAGCAGCCATGATCCAGGGGGCTCGGCCGGGGAGCTGTTTTTT.

This clonotype was seen only a few times. The CDR3 loop reads CASRFTGLARYEQYF. The CDR3 DNA is TGTGCCAGCAGGTTCACGGGACTAGCGCGATACGAGCAGTACTTC. The rearrangement uses TRBV9 and TRBJ2-7, with 10 positions matching TRBD2. From germline, CDR1 is SGDLS and CDR2 YYNGEE. The CDR3 runs 15 residues. The ends lost 5 bases at V and 4 bases at J; junction bases unmatched: 9.

As regards this clonotype: One junction end does not reproduce the germline sequence, and a read error may be involved. The chain recombines TRBV7-9 with TRBJ2-3; a possible D gene is TRBD2 (6 bases). CDR1 and CDR2 (germline): SEHNR, FQNEAQ (reference sequence). The CDR3 consists of 17 residues. The CDR3 region has the DNA TGTGCCAGCAGCCCCCCCCCGGAGGGGATTAGCACAGATTCGCAGTATTTT. Its translation: CASSPPPEGISTDSQYF.

The V gene is TRBV19, the J gene TRBJ1-5; no reliable D call. CDR3 length: 13 residues. CDR1 LNHDA and CDR2 SQIVND come from the germline V gene (reference sequence). Trimming took 8 bases from V and 5 from J, leaving 13 bases between them. CDR3 region: CASEAWADQPQHF. The CDR3 nucleotides are TGTGCCAGTGAAGCGTGGGCGGATCAGCCCCAGCATTTT.

This chain connects TRBV5-6 to TRBJ2-5; D unresolved. Per the germline V gene, CDR1 is SGHDT and CDR2 is YYEEEE. The CDR3 spans 13 residues. V was trimmed by 3 bases and J by 5 bases, leaving 11 bases between them. CDR3 bases: TGTGCCAGCAGCTCGCCTACCAGCGAGACCCAGTACTTC. Its protein product is CASSSPTSETQYF.

This chain uses TRBV6-1 with TRBJ1-5; TRBD1 matches 8 bases. V shed 6 bases and J 9 bases; nucleotides not matched to a gene: 10. This CDR3 contains 14 residues. The germline CDR1 and CDR2 sequences are MNHNS and SASEGT. CDR3 in amino acids: CASRDPTGGRPQHF. In DNA, the CDR3 is TGTGCCAGCAGGGACCCCACAGGGGGTCGGCCCCAGCATTTT.